Following are 32 T cell receptor beta chains from one sample sequenced in a study of cytomegalovirus exposure and HLA in healthy donors. Amplification used 60 Vbeta primers and 13 Jbeta primers. This table comes from immunoSEQ multiplex PCR, and its TCRdb copy is limited to in-frame clones, with some not included. The sample lists roughly 150,000 clones, around 80% occurring once. The sample comprised PBMCs. These receptors were obtained from a middle-aged man in good health and CMV-seropositive.

The chain links TRBV6-5 to TRBJ2-5; D call uncertain. This CDR3 region has 13 residues. The V and J ends lost 10 bases and 1 base respectively, with 13 bases between them. Germline assignment: CDR1 MNHEY and CDR2 SVGAGI. Written as DNA, the CDR3 is TGTGCCACCCGCGACTCGGTCCAAGAGACCCAGTACTTC. This translates into CATRDSVQETQYF.

V is TRBV18 and J is TRBJ1-1; no definite D call. The CDR3 runs to 14 residues. CDR1 is KGHSH and CDR2 is LQKENI in the germline V gene. The V end was cut by 0 bases, the J end by 3 bases, with 8 bases between. The DNA for the CDR3 is TGTGCCAGCTCACCACCTGGGCAGTACACTGAAGCTTTCTTT. Its translation is CASSPPGQYTEAFF.

The rearrangement joins TRBV15 to TRBJ1-2; TRBD1 aligns across 10 bases. Germline V gives CDR1 LNHNV, CDR2 YYDKDF (reference sequence). This CDR3 spans 17 amino acids. V gave up 3 bases and J gave up 7 bases; unmatched junction bases: 14. CDR3 sequence reads: CATSRAGQGTDTPGYTF. The CDR3 nucleotides read TGTGCCACCAGCAGGGCGGGACAGGGGACTGATACCCCTGGCTACACCTTC.

The V call is TRBV18, the J call TRBJ2-2; TRBD2 aligns across 9 bases. V shed 5 bases and J 6 bases; nucleotides not matched to a gene: 4. This CDR3 is built from 14 residues. Germline CDR1 reads KGHSH; CDR2 reads LQKENI. For the CDR3, the DNA is TGTGCCAGCTCAAGAAGCGGGAGGCCCGGGGAGCTGTTTTTT. Its translation is CASSRSGRPGELFF.

The rearrangement uses TRBV7-2 and TRBJ2-7; D is possibly TRBD2 (5 bases). With 5 bases removed from V and 2 bases from J, the gap between germline ends came to 13 bases. This CDR3 has 14 residues. The germline CDR1 and CDR2 sequences are SGHTA and FQGNSA. As DNA, the CDR3 is TGTGCCAGCAGCCCCGGGTTGAGGGCCTACGAGCAGTACTTC. As protein: CASSPGLRAYEQYF.

This clone was observed a few times. The chain carries TRBV7-6 and TRBJ2-3, with D tentatively TRBD2 (5 bases). Germline-derived CDR1 and CDR2 are SGHVS and FNYEAQ. The V end lost 5 bases, the J end lost 0 bases, and 12 bases lay between the germline ends. CDR3 length: 15 amino acids. This chain's CDR3 is CASSPTGYSTDTQYF. CDR3 DNA: TGTGCCAGCAGCCCGACGGGGTACAGCACAGATACGCAGTATTTT.

The chain joins TRBV15 to TRBJ1-6, with D perhaps matching TRBD1 (5 bases). V lost 8 bases to trimming and J lost 3 bases, with 8 bases between them. Germline assignment: CDR1 LNHNV and CDR2 YYDKDF (reference sequence). This CDR3 contains 13 residues. CDR3: CATRQNYNSPLHF. The CDR3 nucleotides are TGTGCCACCCGACAGAACTATAATTCACCCCTCCACTTT.

V and J are TRBV10-3 and TRBJ2-7; maybe TRBD2 (6 bases). Germline CDR1 reads ENHRY; CDR2 reads SYGVKD. V was cut by 4 bases and J by 0 bases, with 10 bases left in between. The CDR3 has 14 amino acids. The CDR3 protein is CAISGVGSSYEQYF. CDR3 DNA: TGTGCCATCAGTGGGGTCGGGAGCTCCTACGAGCAGTACTTC.

The V and J genes are TRBV27 and TRBJ1-6; maybe TRBD1 (5 bases). Trimming removed 7 bases at V and 4 bases at J, with 14 bases between. The CDR3 spans 15 residues. Looked up from germline, CDR1 is MNHEY and CDR2 is SMNVEV (reference sequence). CDR3 nucleotides: TGTGCCAGCACCGCCGGGACTGCTTATAATTCACCCCTCCACTTT. Translated, it gives CASTAGTAYNSPLHF.

As regards this clone: Different DNA sequences within this sample yield the same CDR3. The gene calls are TRBV9 and TRBJ2-1; D perhaps matches TRBD2 (5 bases). The CDR3 length is 15 residues. CDR1 SGDLS and CDR2 YYNGEE come from the germline V gene. Trimming took 0 bases from V and 0 from J, leaving 7 bases between them. The DNA for the CDR3 is TGTGCCAGCAGCGTAGTTGGGAGCTCCTACAATGAGCAGTTCTTC. Translated, it gives CASSVVGSSYNEQFF. Drawing the rest from reference TRBV9 and TRBJ2-1, the complete variable domain is DSGVTQTPKHLITATGQRVTLRCSPRSGDLSVYWYQQSLDQGLQFLIQYYNGEERAKGNILERFSAQQFPDLHSELNLSSLELGDSALYFCASSVVGSSYNEQFFGPGTRLTVL.

This chain links TRBV7-2 with TRBJ2-2; tentative D call: TRBD1 (5 bases). From germline, CDR1 is SGHTA and CDR2 FQGNSA. The CDR3 has 16 amino acids. Between the trimmed V and J ends, which lost 5 bases and 3 bases, there was a span of 16 bases. The DNA of the CDR3 is TGTGCCAGCAGCCCCGCACAGGCTTCCTACACCGGGGAGCTGTTTTTT. Translating it yields CASSPAQASYTGELFF. The full variable domain, rest sourced from reference TRBV7-2 and TRBJ2-2, is GAGVSQSPSNKVTEKGKDVELRCDPISGHTALYWYRQSLGQGLEFLIYFQGNSAPDKSGLPSDRFSAERTGGSVSTLTIQRTQQEDSAVYLCASSPAQASYTGELFFGEGSRLTVL.

The chain is built from TRBV27 and TRBJ2-1, with D possibly TRBD2 on 6 matching bases. This CDR3 is built from 16 residues. V gave up 3 bases and J gave up 0 bases, with 12 bases separating them. The germline gives CDR1 MNHEY, CDR2 SMNVEV (reference sequence). DNA of the CDR3: TGTGCCAGCAGTTTGCGGGGCGGTAGCTCCTACAATGAGCAGTTCTTC. Protein: CASSLRGGSSYNEQFF.

This sequence joins TRBV29-1 and TRBJ1-1; 7 nucleotides align to TRBD1. This CDR3 contains 14 residues. Germline CDR1 SQVTM, CDR2 ANQGSEA. The junction had 6 bases not matched to a gene; V was cut back by 1 base and J by 4 bases. The CDR3 protein is CSVEGGGRGTEAFF. In DNA, the CDR3 is TGCAGCGTTGAAGGAGGGGGCAGGGGCACTGAAGCTTTCTTT.

This clone was recorded a few times. This rearrangement joins TRBV27 to TRBJ1-2; D might be TRBD1 (5 bases). Germline loops: CDR1 MNHEY, CDR2 SMNVEV (reference sequence). The CDR3 extends over 15 amino acids. Between the trimmed V and J ends, which lost 5 bases and 4 bases, there was a span of 17 bases. The CDR3 DNA sequence: TGTGCCAGCAGTCCCCGGCAGGGTACAGCCTATGGCTACACCTTC. Protein: CASSPRQGTAYGYTF.

The chain uses TRBV11-2 and TRBJ2-7, with 8 bases matching TRBD2. There are 14 residues in the CDR3. Germline CDR1 is SGHAT and CDR2 is FQNNGV. Germline trimming cut 5 bases from V and 2 bases from J; bases unmatched to any gene: 5. CDR3 loop: CASSTTSGTYEQYF. CDR3 bases: TGTGCCAGCAGCACAACTAGCGGAACCTACGAGCAGTACTTC.

The chain recombines TRBV27 with TRBJ1-2; 7 nucleotides agree with TRBD1. The CDR3 length is 15 residues. The V gene end was trimmed by 3 bases and the J gene end by 6 bases; junction bases not matched to a gene: 10. Germline CDR1 reads MNHEY; CDR2 reads SMNVEV (reference sequence). DNA for the CDR3: TGTGCCAGCAGTTTCCTATCCCACAGGGGTGATGGCTACACCTTC. It is translated as CASSFLSHRGDGYTF.

The gene calls are TRBV5-4 and TRBJ1-1; perhaps TRBD1 as D (6 bases). Trimming cost V 4 bases and J 3 bases, with 16 bases left between them. CDR1 is SGHNT, CDR2 YYREEE, per germline (reference sequence). CDR3 length equals 15 residues. This CDR3 reads CASSPRSDRYTEAFF. DNA for the CDR3: TGTGCCAGCAGCCCGAGATCGGACAGATACACTGAAGCTTTCTTT.

This CDR3 reads CASSPAAGGFDEQFF. As DNA, the CDR3 is TGCGCCAGCAGTCCGGCAGCGGGAGGGTTTGATGAGCAGTTCTTC. The rearrangement links TRBV5-1 to TRBJ2-1, with 10 bases matching TRBD2. Germline V gene sequence: CDR1 SGHRS, CDR2 YFSETQ. This CDR3 comprises 15 residues. J was trimmed by 8 bases and V by 5 bases; bases with no gene match: 10.

This clone was seen once. The J gene is TRBJ1-2, the V gene TRBV6-1, with D tentatively TRBD1 (6 bases). Germline V gives CDR1 MNHNS, CDR2 SASEGT. V was shortened by 0 bases and J by 4 bases, with 15 bases between the two germline ends. The CDR3 contains 16 residues. The CDR3 loop is CASSEAHRARPYGYTF. Written as DNA, the CDR3 is TGTGCCAGCAGTGAAGCCCACAGGGCGCGTCCCTATGGCTACACCTTC.

The gene calls are TRBV9 and TRBJ2-2, with D unclear. CDR1 is SGDLS and CDR2 is YYNGEE in the germline V gene. The V end lost 4 bases, the J end lost 2 bases, and 6 bases lay between the germline ends. The CDR3 totals 13 residues. The chain's CDR3 is CASSLSNTGELFF. The CDR3 DNA follows: TGTGCCAGCAGCCTTTCTAACACCGGGGAGCTGTTTTTT.

The rearrangement uses TRBV4-1 and TRBJ2-7; 12 nucleotides line up with TRBD2. Germline V gene sequence: CDR1 MGHRA, CDR2 YSYEKL. The V segment lost 3 bases and the J segment 5 bases; nucleotides outside the gene matches: 11. The CDR3 contains 17 residues. CDR3 amino acids: CASSQVISSGGANEQYF. In DNA form, the CDR3 reads TGCGCCAGCAGCCAGGTGATATCTAGCGGGGGGGCAAACGAGCAGTACTTC.

This sequence joins TRBV12-2 and TRBJ1-1; the table gives TRBD1 as D, unverified against the DNA. TRBV12-2 has pseudogene status. The CDR3 spans 16 residues. The CDR3 coding sequence is TGTGCAAGTCGCTTATACAGGGGGACTACGAACACTGAAGCTTTCTTT. This gives the protein CASRLYRGTTNTEAFF.

The genes are TRBV5-1 and TRBJ2-7; TRBD2 matches at 7 bases. Germline lookup yields CDR1 SGHRS and CDR2 YFSETQ. V dropped 4 bases and J dropped 3; count of bases not matched to a gene: 10. CDR3 size: 15 residues. This chain's CDR3 is CASSPSGSGLYEQYF. As DNA, the CDR3 is TGCGCCAGCAGCCCCAGTGGTAGCGGGCTCTACGAGCAGTACTTC.

As concerns this clone: This is likely a read error, given that the CDR3 carries no conserved phenylalanine or tryptophan at its end. No DNA is shown, since the ends of the CDR3 on it are uncertain; the CDR3 is the one TCRdb lists. The chain carries TRBV2 and TRBJ1-2. The CDR3 length is 10 residues, termini included. CDR1 is SNHLY, CDR2 FYNNEI, per germline. The CDR3 is CASMRRPREI.

V gene TRBV5-1 combines with J gene TRBJ2-2, with D unclear. The length of the CDR3 is 15 residues. CDR1 and CDR2 from the germline V gene are SGHRS and YFSETQ. The germline V and J ends were trimmed by 1 base and 2 bases, with 9 bases remaining between them. CDR3 amino acids: CASSLQQSNTGELFF. The DNA for the CDR3 is TGCGCCAGCAGCTTGCAACAGAGTAACACCGGGGAGCTGTTTTTT.

V is TRBV7-9 and J is TRBJ2-1; 8 nucleotides line up with TRBD2. The CDR3 contains 17 residues. V trimming: 4 bases; J trimming: 5 bases; junction bases outside the gene matches: 13. CDR1 SEHNR and CDR2 FQNEAQ come from the germline V gene (reference sequence). CDR3 loop: CASSSNPGRALDNEQFF. CDR3 DNA: TGTGCCAGCAGCTCAAACCCCGGGAGGGCCCTGGACAATGAGCAGTTCTTC.

The rearrangement links TRBV5-1 to TRBJ2-6; 7 bases map to TRBD1. Losses at the gene ends were 4 bases for V and 2 bases for J; bases not matched to a gene: 6. The germline gives CDR1 SGHRS, CDR2 YFSETQ. The CDR3 consists of 16 residues. The chain's CDR3 is CASSIRTGTGANVLTF. CDR3 DNA sequence: TGCGCCAGCAGCATACGGACAGGTACTGGGGCCAACGTCCTGACTTTC.

This sequence joins TRBV7-3 and TRBJ2-6, with unresolved D. CDR1 SGHTA and CDR2 FQGTGA come from the germline V gene. V was trimmed by 8 bases and J by 4 bases, leaving 9 bases between them. The CDR3 sequence is 13 residues long. CDR3 loop: CASHSPGANVLTF. Written as DNA, the CDR3 is TGTGCCAGCCACAGCCCCGGGGCCAACGTCCTGACTTTC.

V and J are TRBV27 and TRBJ1-5; D not resolved. The CDR3 is made up of 14 amino acids. Per germline, CDR1 MNHEY and CDR2 SMNVEV (reference sequence). V dropped 0 bases and J dropped 4 bases, with 7 bases sitting between them. CDR3 amino acids: CASSLSKRNQPQHF. CDR3 bases: TGTGCCAGCAGTTTATCGAAGAGGAATCAGCCCCAGCATTTT.

This clone came up a few times. The gene calls are TRBV25-1 and TRBJ1-2, with 12 bases matching TRBD1. The V and J ends lost 2 bases and 4 bases, in that order; junction bases with no gene match: 8. This CDR3 is built from 17 residues. Germline V CDR1 and CDR2: MGHDK, SYGVNS. CDR3 sequence: CASSELGTGGLSYGYTF. The CDR3 DNA follows: TGTGCCAGCAGTGAACTCGGGACAGGGGGCCTGAGCTATGGCTACACCTTC.

This chain links TRBV18 with TRBJ1-1; D not resolved. V was clipped by 8 bases and J by 7 bases, with 14 bases between them. CDR1 and CDR2 (germline): KGHSH, LQKENI. The CDR3 consists of 12 residues. This CDR3 is CASQEGEIEAFF. CDR3 bases: TGTGCCAGCCAGGAGGGCGAGATTGAAGCTTTCTTT. Full variable domain (missing parts from reference TRBV18 and TRBJ1-1): NAGVMQNPRHLVRRRGQEARLRCSPMKGHSHVYWYRQLPEEGLKFMVYLQKENIIDESGMPKERFSAEFPKEGPSILRIQQVVRGDSAAYFCASQEGEIEAFFGQGTRLTVV.

V gene TRBV19 combines with J gene TRBJ1-4; D gene uncertain. Germline V CDR1 and CDR2: LNHDA, SQIVND (reference sequence). This CDR3 region has 15 residues. Trimming shortened V by 5 bases and J by 0 bases, and 10 bases separated the two germline ends. For the CDR3, the DNA is TGTGCCAGTAGTTTGCGGGCTGCAACTAATGAAAAACTGTTTTTT. It specifies CASSLRAATNEKLFF.